The 21 T cell receptor beta chains given below trace back to one sample, sequenced in a study of blood T cell repertoires in COVID-19. Some clones are missing from TCRdb's copy, which holds only in-frame ones; the method was immunoSEQ multiplex PCR. The sample records 250,000 to 300,000 clones, 88% being singletons. The sequencing input was peripheral blood. The receptor set was obtained from a woman between 40 and 55 years old who had recovered from COVID-19.

V usage is TRBV18 and J usage is TRBJ1-5, with D possibly TRBD1 on 6 matching bases. The CDR3 runs 15 residues. Germline V gene sequence: CDR1 KGHSH, CDR2 LQKENI. The germline V and J ends were trimmed by 5 bases and 2 bases, with 13 bases remaining between them. The CDR3 nucleotides read TGTGCCAGCTCAGTGGCCAAGGGGGGCAATCAGCCCCAGCATTTT. Its translation is CASSVAKGGNQPQHF.

This clone was seen only once. The rearrangement links TRBV25-1 to TRBJ2-3, with TRBD2 as a possible D gene (6 bases). Per germline, CDR1 MGHDK and CDR2 SYGVNS. The V and J ends lost 2 bases and 6 bases respectively, with 9 bases between them. The CDR3 runs to 13 residues. The CDR3 nucleotides read TGTGCCAGCAGTGAACCGGGGGTGGATACGCAGTATTTT. Its protein is CASSEPGVDTQYF.

The chain links TRBV11-3 to TRBJ2-3, with TRBD2 matching 7 bases. There are 15 residues in the CDR3. Per germline, CDR1 SGHNT and CDR2 YENEEA. J was trimmed by 1 base and V by 5 bases; bases with no gene match: 6. This CDR3 reads CASSPGAGGTDTQYF. In nucleotides, the CDR3 is TGTGCCAGCAGCCCCGGGGCGGGGGGCACAGATACGCAGTATTTT.

V usage is TRBV6-6 and J usage is TRBJ1-5; no definite D call. The CDR3 sequence is 13 residues long. Germline values: CDR1 MNHNY, CDR2 SVGAGI (reference sequence). With 6 bases removed from V and 0 bases from J, the gap between germline ends came to 6 bases. The CDR3 DNA is TGTGCCAGCAGGGCGGGTAGCAATCAGCCCCAGCATTTT. It encodes CASRAGSNQPQHF.

The genes are TRBV24-1 and TRBJ2-2, with D hard to call. The CDR3 runs to 14 residues. Trimming cost V 4 bases and J 2 bases, with 7 bases left between them. Germline lookup yields CDR1 KGHDR and CDR2 SFDVKD. Here the CDR3 DNA reads TGTGCCACCAGTGACCGGGTTAACACCGGGGAGCTGTTTTTT. Encoded protein: CATSDRVNTGELFF.

The rearrangement joins TRBV19 to TRBJ2-1; 12 bases align to TRBD2. Germline trimming cut 7 bases from V and 8 bases from J; bases unmatched to any gene: 12. The CDR3 has 16 amino acids. Looked up from germline, CDR1 is LNHDA and CDR2 is SQIVND (reference sequence). CDR3 protein: CASTRTSGVQGYEQFF. In nucleotides, the CDR3 is TGTGCCAGTACCCGGACTAGCGGGGTACAGGGGTATGAGCAGTTCTTC.

This sequence joins TRBV29-1 and TRBJ1-1; perhaps TRBD1 as D (5 bases). The CDR3 has 14 residues. The V end lost 0 bases, the J end lost 0 bases, and 8 bases lay between the germline ends. Germline values: CDR1 SQVTM, CDR2 ANQGSEA. The CDR3 protein is CSVEDWGVNTEAFF. CDR3 DNA: TGCAGCGTTGAAGATTGGGGGGTGAACACTGAAGCTTTCTTT.

The chain recombines TRBV19 with TRBJ1-5; 11 nucleotides match TRBD1. There are 16 residues in the CDR3. Trimming at V came to 5 bases and at J to 4 bases, leaving 7 bases not matched to a gene. The germline gives CDR1 LNHDA, CDR2 SQIVND (reference sequence). The CDR3 DNA reads TGTGCCAGTAGTGCCCCCGGACAGGGGGCTAATCAGCCCCAGCATTTT. Translation: CASSAPGQGANQPQHF.

The V gene is TRBV6-1, the J gene TRBJ1-5; no definite D call. The CDR3 totals 17 residues. CDR1 is MNHNS and CDR2 is SASEGT in the germline V gene. The germline V and J ends were trimmed by 2 bases and 0 bases, with 14 bases remaining between them. In nucleotides, the CDR3 is TGTGCCAGCAGTGAATTTGGCGGGCAGTATAGCAATCAGCCCCAGCATTTT. Amino acid sequence: CASSEFGGQYSNQPQHF.

The chain joins TRBV19 to TRBJ1-5, with D tentatively TRBD1 (5 bases). Looked up from germline, CDR1 is LNHDA and CDR2 is SQIVND (reference sequence). The CDR3 has 14 amino acids. Trimming left V 0 bases short and J 11 bases short, with 14 bases between. CDR3 protein: CASSIDSGQKTQHF. The CDR3 region has the DNA TGTGCCAGTAGTATAGATAGTGGACAAAAAACCCAGCATTTT.

This chain connects TRBV6-5 to TRBJ2-1; 7 bases match TRBD2. The CDR3 is made up of 14 amino acids. V shed 6 bases, J shed 7 bases, and the junction held 9 bases outside the gene matches. In germline, CDR1 is MNHEY, CDR2 SVGAGI. The CDR3 reads CASRPTWGGNEQFF. The CDR3, as DNA: TGTGCCAGCAGGCCGACCTGGGGGGGGAATGAGCAGTTCTTC.

The CDR3 region has the DNA TGTGCCAGTAGTCCAGGGGACGGCTACGAGCAGTACTTC. This gives the protein CASSPGDGYEQYF. The gene calls are TRBV19 and TRBJ2-7, with D perhaps matching TRBD1 (6 bases). Deletions cut 5 bases from V and 3 bases from J, with 11 bases between. The CDR3 covers 13 residues. Looked up from germline, CDR1 is LNHDA and CDR2 is SQIVND (reference sequence).

This rearrangement joins TRBV3-1 (or the pseudogene TRBV3-2) to TRBJ2-1; 9 nucleotides match TRBD2. The CDR3 runs 16 residues. Germline trimming cut 4 bases from V and 9 bases from J; bases unmatched to any gene: 13. The germline CDR1 and CDR2 sequences are LGHDT and YNNKEL (reference sequence). The CDR3 here is CASSPLGSSGRGEQFF. The CDR3 DNA sequence: TGTGCCAGCAGCCCTCTCGGTAGTAGCGGGAGAGGTGAGCAGTTCTTC.

The V call is TRBV19, the J call TRBJ2-7; 12 nucleotides line up with TRBD2. The CDR3 has 15 residues. Germline V gene lookup returns CDR1 LNHDA and CDR2 SQIVND (reference sequence). V was clipped by 7 bases and J by 3 bases; unmatched bases: 7. CDR3 region: CASTALAGGNYEQYF. DNA for the CDR3: TGTGCCAGTACCGCGCTAGCGGGAGGGAACTACGAGCAGTACTTC.

This clone was seen only once. The gene calls are TRBV27 and TRBJ1-6; D is unresolved. Germline values: CDR1 MNHEY, CDR2 SMNVEV (reference sequence). This CDR3 is built from 15 residues. Trimming left V 0 bases short and J 10 bases short, with 13 bases between. The CDR3 protein is CASSLSRKGGSPLHF. The CDR3 nucleotides are TGTGCCAGCAGTTTATCCAGGAAGGGAGGATCACCCCTCCACTTT.

Of note for this clone: It is unclear where the CDR3 begins or ends on the DNA, so no DNA is shown, and the CDR3 is as TCRdb lists it. The chain links TRBV19 to TRBJ2-7; the D call TRBD1 from the table was never checked on the DNA. CDR1 and CDR2 from the germline V gene are LNHDA and SQIVND (reference sequence). The CDR3 extends over 12 residues, inclusive of both ends. CDR3: CATPPVGQGAYV.

J is TRBJ1-1 and V is TRBV9, with TRBD1 matching over 7 bases. Germline V gene sequence: CDR1 SGDLS, CDR2 YYNGEE. The CDR3 sequence is 14 residues long. Trimming removed 0 bases from V and 5 bases from J; junction bases left unmatched: 4. The CDR3 loop reads CASSVVGTVTEAFF. CDR3 DNA: TGTGCCAGCAGCGTAGTGGGGACAGTGACTGAAGCTTTCTTT.

The genes are TRBV28 and TRBJ2-2; perhaps TRBD1 as D (5 bases). In germline, CDR1 is MDHEN, CDR2 SYDVKM. V lost 5 bases, J lost 6 bases, and 13 bases lay in between. The CDR3 runs to 14 residues. The CDR3 loop is CASSPPDTAGELFF. In nucleotides, the CDR3 is TGTGCCAGCAGTCCCCCGGACACCGCCGGGGAGCTGTTTTTT.

The CDR3 sequence: CASSPLSPQGNTGELFF. The CDR3 DNA reads TGTGCCAGCTCACCGTTGTCCCCGCAGGGCAACACCGGGGAGCTGTTTTTT. The gene calls are TRBV18 and TRBJ2-2; D perhaps matches TRBD1 (5 bases). Germline loops: CDR1 KGHSH, CDR2 LQKENI. Trimming removed 3 bases at V and 2 bases at J, with 16 bases between. The CDR3 has 17 residues.

The rearrangement uses TRBV4-3 and TRBJ1-2; D may be TRBD1 (5 bases). This CDR3 has 14 amino acids. Germline lookup yields CDR1 LGHNA and CDR2 YSLEER. V was clipped by 1 base and J by 2 bases, with 8 bases between them. CDR3 amino acids: CASSQGGGNYGYTF. The CDR3 DNA reads TGCGCCAGCAGCCAAGGGGGCGGCAACTATGGCTACACCTTC.

J is TRBJ1-3 and V is TRBV6-5; D unclear. The CDR3 has 14 amino acids. Germline values: CDR1 MNHEY, CDR2 SVGAGI. Trimming left V 5 bases short and J 4 bases short, with 12 bases between. The chain's CDR3 is CASSRSGSGNTIYF. The DNA for the CDR3 is TGTGCCAGCAGTAGGTCCGGGTCGGGAAACACCATATATTTT.